This TCR beta chain was documented in a study of T cell responses to AZD1222 COVID-19 vaccine. Study information: Investigators merged groups given second doses at roughly 4 or roughly 12 weeks.

Germline CDR1 reads SGHDT; CDR2 reads YYEEEE. The CDR3 has 12 amino acids. Trimming cost V 9 bases and J 3 bases, with 12 bases left between them. Clones were read by immunoSEQ multiplex PCR, and TCRdb kept only the in-frame ones, dropping some. The sample has more than 60,000 clones, about nine tenths seen once. Study outcomes and limitations: Baseline testing showed seropositivity in only six or seven AZD1222 recipients. Spike-spanning, vaccine-associated CD4 TCRs were dominant at 160-218 and 743-854. After two AZD1222 doses, spike-specific TCR breadth and depth rose versus day 0.

Turning to this clone: What it recognizes is unknown.

The receptor comes from an adult in good health. This specimen was peripheral blood, taken on day 0 of AZD1222 vaccination. The genes are TRBV5-6 and TRBJ1-1; D might be TRBD1 (5 bases). CDR3 region: CATGWGDTEAFF. DNA of the CDR3: TGTGCCACCGGCTGGGGGGACACTGAAGCTTTCTTT.